Below, 18 T cell receptor beta chains from the same sample are listed, as sequenced in a study of PD-L1 blockade in urothelial cancer. Clones were sequenced by immunoSEQ multiplex PCR, and TCRdb holds only the in-frame ones, with some missing. This sample has 20,000 to 25,000 clones, with around 91% found just once. The material sequenced was PBMCs, taken around atezolizumab (anti-PD-L1) treatment. Receptor source: a woman aged 55-70 years with urothelial cancer.

The rearrangement joins TRBV7-8 to TRBJ2-3; weak D call: TRBD1 (7 bases). The CDR3 loop spans 15 amino acids. V was clipped by 0 bases and J by 5 bases, with 12 bases between them. Germline V gene data show CDR1 as SGHVS and CDR2 as FQNEAQ. CDR3 sequence (DNA): TGTGCCAGCAGCTTAGCCGCAGGGGGGCAAGATACGCAGTATTTT. The encoded protein is CASSLAAGGQDTQYF.

This chain's CDR3 is CASSLEGTYEQYF. CDR3 DNA: TGTGCCAGCAGCTTAGAGGGGACCTACGAGCAGTACTTC. The chain carries TRBV7-9 and TRBJ2-7, with D tentatively TRBD1 (5 bases). The CDR3 is 13 residues long. V dropped 1 base and J dropped 2 bases, with 6 bases sitting between them. Germline loops: CDR1 SEHNR, CDR2 FQNEAQ (reference sequence).

The genes are TRBV7-3 and TRBJ2-1; D might be TRBD2 (5 bases). In germline, CDR1 is SGHTA, CDR2 FQGTGA. Deletions cut 5 bases from V and 3 bases from J, with 14 bases between. CDR3 length equals 15 residues. The DNA for the CDR3 is TGTGCCAGCAGCCCCTCGTTCGCGGGCTACAATGAGCAGTTCTTC. The encoded protein is CASSPSFAGYNEQFF.

The genes are TRBV13 and TRBJ1-3; no clear D gene. The CDR3 runs 14 residues. In germline, CDR1 is PRHDT, CDR2 FYEKMQ (reference sequence). V shed 4 bases and J shed 0 bases, with 7 bases lying between them. In DNA form, the CDR3 reads TGTGCCAGCAGCTACCGAGTCTCTGGAAACACCATATATTTT. It codes for CASSYRVSGNTIYF. The variable domain in full, with the rest retrieved from reference TRBV13 and TRBJ1-3, is AAGVIQSPRHLIKEKRETATLKCYPIPRHDTVYWYQQGPGQDPQFLISFYEKMQSDKGSIPDRFSAQQFSDYHSELNMSSLELGDSALYFCASSYRVSGNTIYFGEGSWLTVV.

The chain combines TRBV27 with TRBJ2-7; unclear D gene. The CDR3 is made up of 13 amino acids. CDR1 is MNHEY and CDR2 is SMNVEV in the germline V gene (reference sequence). Trimming shortened V by 3 bases and J by 4 bases, and 10 bases separated the two germline ends. The CDR3 loop is CASSLPRWYEQYF. CDR3 nucleotides: TGTGCCAGCAGTTTGCCTAGGTGGTACGAGCAGTACTTC.

This chain joins TRBV11-2 and TRBJ2-7; D might be TRBD1 (5 bases). Germline V gives CDR1 SGHAT, CDR2 FQNNGV. Trimming pared 4 bases from V and 1 base from J, leaving 17 bases between. The length of the CDR3 is 16 residues. CDR3: CASSSPTGATSYEQYF. CDR3 DNA: TGTGCCAGCAGCTCACCGACTGGGGCAACGTCCTACGAGCAGTACTTC.

The rearrangement uses TRBV5-4 and TRBJ2-5; a possible D gene is TRBD1 (5 bases). CDR1 is SGHNT and CDR2 is YYREEE in the germline V gene (reference sequence). V lost 2 bases and J 2 bases, leaving 22 bases between the germline ends. The CDR3 runs to 18 residues. Here the CDR3 DNA reads TGTGCCAGCAGCTTAAGCCATATAGGGGCTCCCACACAAGAGACCCAGTACTTC. Its protein is CASSLSHIGAPTQETQYF.

The V gene is TRBV30, the J gene TRBJ1-4; D call uncertain. CDR3 size: 14 residues. Trimming took 0 bases from V and 1 from J, leaving 6 bases between them. CDR1 is GTSNPN and CDR2 is SVGIG in the germline V gene (reference sequence). The CDR3 here is CAWSVGGTNEKLFF. CDR3 bases: TGTGCCTGGAGTGTAGGAGGAACTAATGAAAAACTGTTTTTT.

This rearrangement joins TRBV6-5 to TRBJ1-1, with unresolved D. V lost 0 bases and J lost 0, with 8 bases in between. The germline V gene encodes CDR1 MNHEY and CDR2 SVGAGI. The CDR3 contains 15 residues. CDR3 nucleotide sequence: TGTGCCAGCAGTTACTCTGGCAGAATGAACACTGAAGCTTTCTTT. This gives the protein CASSYSGRMNTEAFF.

The J gene is TRBJ2-3, the V gene TRBV6-5; TRBD2 aligns across 8 bases. V lost 5 bases and J lost 0; bases outside the gene matches: 4. The germline CDR1 and CDR2 sequences are MNHEY and SVGAGI. The CDR3 extends over 15 amino acids. The CDR3 here is CASSRIAGSTDTQYF. CDR3 DNA sequence: TGTGCCAGCAGTCGTATAGCGGGAAGCACAGATACGCAGTATTTT.

The chain uses TRBV7-9 and TRBJ2-4; D possibly corresponds to TRBD1 (5 bases). CDR3 length equals 14 residues. V lost 5 bases, J lost 8 bases, and 16 bases lay in between. Germline V lookup: CDR1 SEHNR, CDR2 FQNEAQ (reference sequence). The CDR3 reads CASSTTLREDIQYF. The CDR3 nucleotides are TGTGCCAGCAGCACCACCCTCAGGGAAGACATTCAGTACTTC.

The chain carries TRBV5-8 and TRBJ1-5; TRBD1 agrees at 8 bases. Germline loops: CDR1 SGHTS, CDR2 YDEGEE. The CDR3 is made up of 14 amino acids. V lost 0 bases to trimming and J lost 6 bases; unmatched junction nucleotides: 2. The CDR3 DNA follows: TGTGCCAGCAGCTTGGGACAGGGGCTTCAGCCCCAGCATTTT. Translated: CASSLGQGLQPQHF. Based on the CDR3 plus reference TRBV5-8 and TRBJ1-5, the full variable domain is EAGVTQSPTHLIKTRGQQATLRCSPISGHTSVYWYQQALGLGLQFLLWYDEGEERNRGNFPPRFSGRQFPNYSSELNVNALELEDSALYLCASSLGQGLQPQHFGDGTRLSIL.

The rearrangement links TRBV19 to TRBJ1-5; no definite D call. Per the germline V gene, CDR1 is LNHDA and CDR2 is SQIVND (reference sequence). Trimming pared 3 bases from V and 0 bases from J, leaving 9 bases between. This CDR3 contains 15 residues. CDR3 loop: CASSISQFSNQPQHF. DNA of the CDR3: TGTGCCAGTAGTATTTCGCAGTTTAGCAATCAGCCCCAGCATTTT.

The chain is built from TRBV6-5 and TRBJ1-1; maybe TRBD1 (5 bases). Trimming removed 4 bases at V and 4 bases at J, with 13 bases between. The V gene's germline CDR1 is MNHEY and CDR2 SVGAGI. This CDR3 region has 14 residues. CDR3 nucleotides: TGTGCCAGCAGTTCAACCCCCGGGGGCACTGAAGCTTTCTTT. Residues: CASSSTPGGTEAFF.

The V and J genes are TRBV5-5 and TRBJ1-1; possible D gene TRBD1, 6 bases. Trimming took off 0 bases at V and 3 bases at J, with 6 bases between the two ends. CDR3 length: 13 residues. CDR1 SGHKS and CDR2 YYEKEE come from the germline V gene (reference sequence). The CDR3 sequence is CASSLAGDTEAFF. The CDR3 DNA is TGTGCCAGCAGCTTGGCAGGGGACACTGAAGCTTTCTTT.

The sample holds a few counts of this clone. This chain joins TRBV4-1 and TRBJ2-7; D is unresolved. The CDR3 spans 15 residues. From germline, CDR1 is MGHRA and CDR2 YSYEKL. The V end was cut by 1 base, the J end by 0 bases, with 10 bases between. The CDR3 protein is CASSQVSESSYEQYF. The CDR3 DNA reads as TGCGCCAGCAGCCAAGTATCCGAGAGCTCCTACGAGCAGTACTTC.

This chain uses TRBV6-5 with TRBJ2-7; no reliable D call. Trimming pared 8 bases from V and 2 bases from J, leaving 13 bases between. Germline V lookup: CDR1 MNHEY, CDR2 SVGAGI. The CDR3 contains 13 residues. The CDR3 region has the DNA TGTGCCAGCCATTCCACTGATACCTACGAGCAGTACTTC. Its protein product is CASHSTDTYEQYF.

The rearrangement joins TRBV4-1 to TRBJ1-1; D is uncertain. The CDR3 is made up of 15 amino acids. The V end lost 0 bases, the J end lost 0 bases, and 8 bases lay between the germline ends. The germline gives CDR1 MGHRA, CDR2 YSYEKL. CDR3 sequence: CASSQDSQLNTEAFF. The CDR3 DNA is TGCGCCAGCAGCCAAGATTCTCAGTTGAACACTGAAGCTTTCTTT.